This T cell receptor beta chain emerged from a study of T cells in Graves' hyperthyroidism and ophthalmopathy. The V gene's germline CDR1 is LNHDA and CDR2 SQIVND (reference sequence). The ends lost 5 bases at V and 8 bases at J; junction bases unmatched: 10. This CDR3 spans 14 amino acids. TCR beta CDR3 regions were amplified from RNA. The TCR CDR3 was amplified in a first-round RT-PCR using the HTBI primer set. MiXCR, applied by TCRdb to the multiplex PCR reads, yields one record per CDR3 protein. Of hundreds of thousands of distinct CDR3 sequences detected, roughly 40% appear once; the ten largest clones hold approximately 10%.

The receptor was isolated from a man between 18 and 35 years old with Graves' hyperthyroidism. Sequenced input: blood. This chain links TRBV19 with TRBJ1-1; 8 nucleotides agree with TRBD1. The chain's CDR3 is CASSWTGLIVEAFF. CDR3 DNA: TGTGCCAGTAGTTGGACAGGGCTTATTGTGGAAGCTTTCTTT. The full variable domain, its missing parts supplied by reference TRBV19 and TRBJ1-1, is DGGITQSPKYLFRKEGQNVTLSCEQNLNHDAMYWYRQDPGQGLRLIYYSQIVNDFQKGDIAEGYSVSREKKESFPLTVTSAQKNPTAFYLCASSWTGLIVEAFFGQGTRLTVV.